This TCR beta chain comes out of a study of T-cell memory formation after mild COVID-19. The CDR3 consists of 15 residues. V lost 5 bases and J lost 7, with 18 bases in between. Study-level points and caveats: Second-wave clones that peaked on day 37 lacked confirmed SARS-CoV-2 specificity.

TCRdb passed the 5' RACE reads through MiXCR, listing each CDR3 protein once. Of approximately 150,000 distinct CDR3 sequences in the sample, 10% to 15% were seen once. This clonotype has a handful of counts. Its antigen is undetermined. The clonotype was recovered from a man in his late teens or twenties who had mild COVID-19 (a few samples of this study predate the infection). Cell type and time point are not known. What was sequenced was PBMCs or a T cell subset sorted from them (not recorded which). The chain recombines TRBV12-3 or TRBV12-4 with TRBJ1-5; possible D gene TRBD1, 6 bases. The CDR3 loop reads CASSQAGGWEQPQHF. The CDR3 DNA reads TGTGCCAGCAGTCAGGCGGGGGGCTGGGAGCAGCCCCAGCATTTT.